This T cell receptor (beta chain) stems from a study of cytomegalovirus exposure and HLA in healthy donors. CDR1 is LNHNV and CDR2 is YYDKDF in the germline V gene (reference sequence). The CDR3 extends over 15 amino acids. J gave up 0 bases and V 3 bases, and 4 bases lay outside the gene matches. Whole-study results and caveats: Researchers counted some 150 TCR beta chains as cytomegalovirus-associated. Confirmation in vitro established that a few CMV-associated chains were specific for CMV antigens.

In the PCR, 60 Vbeta and 13 Jbeta primers were used. Data came from immunoSEQ multiplex PCR; TCRdb stores just in-frame clones and leaves some out. The sample holds 250,000 or so clones, about 90% seen once. Notes on this clone: The antigen remains unidentified.

The sequence was obtained from a girl aged 2 to 9 in good health and CMV-seronegative. V and J are TRBV15 and TRBJ2-7; 8 bases fit TRBD2. Sequencing was performed on PBMCs. CDR3: CATSSVAGTSYEQYF. CDR3 DNA: TGTGCCACCAGCAGTGTAGCGGGGACCTCCTACGAGCAGTACTTC.